The 17 T cell receptor beta chains listed next were all sequenced from one sample in a study of CD8+ T cells in alopecia areata. This sample's treatment: oral pan-JAK inhibitor, 5-10 mg twice daily. Following extraction, RNA underwent reverse transcription to cDNA, which served as the sequencing template. Clones were sequenced by immunoSEQ multiplex PCR, and TCRdb holds only the in-frame ones, with some missing. The repertoire consists of 150,000 to 200,000 clones, with 51% occurring once and the leading ten covering about a tenth. The sample here was CD8+ T cells sorted from blood, taken between weeks 51 and 52, from a patient treated with tofacitinib. Receptors were obtained from a human donor with alopecia areata.

The V call is TRBV25-1, the J call TRBJ2-3; unclear D gene. The CDR3 is made up of 13 amino acids. CDR1 is MGHDK, CDR2 SYGVNS, per germline. Trimming removed 0 bases at V and 3 bases at J, with 4 bases between. CDR3 in amino acids: CASSEYSTDTQYF. DNA of the CDR3: TGTGCCAGCAGTGAATATTCGACAGATACGCAGTATTTT. Complete variable domain (other parts from reference TRBV25-1 and TRBJ2-3): EADIYQTPRYLVIGTGKKITLECSQTMGHDKMYWYQQDPGMELHLIHYSYGVNSTEKGDLSSESTVSRIRTEHFPLTLESARPSHTSQYLCASSEYSTDTQYFGPGTRLTVL.

Only a few counts were recorded for this clone. V usage is TRBV5-6 and J usage is TRBJ2-2, with a possible D match to TRBD2 (6 bases). The V end lost 0 bases, the J end lost 1 base, and 7 bases lay between the germline ends. The CDR3 covers 15 residues. Germline lookup yields CDR1 SGHDT and CDR2 YYEEEE. The CDR3 sequence: CASSLGRENTGELFF. CDR3 nucleotide sequence: TGTGCCAGCAGCTTGGGGAGGGAGAACACCGGGGAGCTGTTTTTT.

This clone appeared once. The rearrangement joins TRBV5-6 to TRBJ2-5; D is uncertain. This CDR3 is 11 amino acids long. Trimming cost V 2 bases and J 6 bases, with 5 bases left between them. The V gene's germline CDR1 is SGHDT and CDR2 YYEEEE. CDR3 sequence: CASSFGQTQYF. The CDR3 bases are TGTGCCAGCAGCTTCGGACAGACCCAGTACTTC.

J is TRBJ2-7 and V is TRBV30, with 9 bases fitting TRBD1. V was pared by 0 bases and J by 4 bases, with 1 base of the junction left unmatched. The germline V gene has CDR1 GTSNPN and CDR2 SVGIG (reference sequence). The CDR3 spans 13 residues. The CDR3 DNA reads TGTGCCTGGAGTGTGGACAGGGGATACGAGCAGTACTTC. Protein product: CAWSVDRGYEQYF.

The rearrangement joins TRBV30 to TRBJ1-1; D might be TRBD1 (6 bases). Trimming took 2 bases from V and 5 from J, leaving 15 bases between them. The length of the CDR3 is 14 residues. In germline, CDR1 is GTSNPN, CDR2 SVGIG (reference sequence). The CDR3 reads CAWSNQGLRTEAFF. The CDR3 DNA follows: TGTGCCTGGAGTAATCAGGGGCTTCGGACTGAAGCTTTCTTT. The whole variable domain, filled in from reference TRBV30 and TRBJ1-1, reads SQTIHQWPATLVQPVGSPLSLECTVEGTSNPNLYWYRQAAGRGLQLLFYSVGIGQISSEVPQNLSASRPQDRQFILSSKKLLLSDSGFYLCAWSNQGLRTEAFFGQGTRLTVV.

The chain combines TRBV13 with TRBJ2-7, with 7 nucleotides matching TRBD1. The CDR3 spans 15 residues. The V and J ends lost 5 bases and 6 bases, in that order; junction bases with no gene match: 13. Germline V gene data show CDR1 as PRHDT and CDR2 as FYEKMQ (reference sequence). This CDR3 reads CASSTTDDRAGEQYF. The CDR3, as DNA: TGTGCCAGCAGCACGACCGACGACAGGGCTGGCGAGCAGTACTTC. The entire variable domain, with the rest obtained from reference TRBV13 and TRBJ2-7, is as follows: AAGVIQSPRHLIKEKRETATLKCYPIPRHDTVYWYQQGPGQDPQFLISFYEKMQSDKGSIPDRFSAQQFSDYHSELNMSSLELGDSALYFCASSTTDDRAGEQYFGPGTRLTVT.

CDR3 loop: CASTTGPPSGELFF. The CDR3 nucleotides are TGTGCCAGCACCACCGGACCTCCTAGCGGGGAGCTGTTTTTT. The chain uses TRBV6-5 and TRBJ2-2; D is unclear. Trimming took 7 bases from V and 7 from J, leaving 16 bases between them. Germline values: CDR1 MNHEY, CDR2 SVGAGI. The CDR3 contains 14 residues.

V and J are TRBV14 and TRBJ2-7, with D perhaps TRBD1 (6 bases). From germline, CDR1 is SGHDN and CDR2 FVKESK. Trimming stripped 1 base from V and 1 base from J, with 11 bases between. This CDR3 contains 15 residues. CDR3 amino acids: CASSQAQGSSYEQYF. Written as DNA, the CDR3 is TGTGCCAGCAGCCAAGCCCAGGGGTCATCCTACGAGCAGTACTTC.

The V gene is TRBV29-1, the J gene TRBJ1-4, with 7 positions matching TRBD1. CDR3 size: 14 residues. Trimming at V came to 6 bases and at J to 4 bases, leaving 8 bases not matched to a gene. Germline loops: CDR1 SQVTM, CDR2 ANQGSEA. CDR3 protein: CSVEPTGNNEKLFF. The CDR3 DNA follows: TGCAGCGTGGAACCGACAGGGAATAATGAAAAACTGTTTTTT.

The rearrangement joins TRBV6-6 to TRBJ1-1; D unresolved. Germline V gene data show CDR1 as MNHNY and CDR2 as SVGAGI (reference sequence). The CDR3 covers 12 residues. V shed 0 bases and J shed 4 bases, with 3 bases lying between them. Here the CDR3 DNA reads TGTGCCAGCAGTTACTCGACCACTGAAGCTTTCTTT. As protein: CASSYSTTEAFF.

This sequence joins TRBV18 and TRBJ1-2; D perhaps matches TRBD1 (5 bases). Germline lookup yields CDR1 KGHSH and CDR2 LQKENI. The CDR3 sequence is 12 residues long. Between the trimmed V and J ends, which lost 4 bases and 7 bases, there was a span of 10 bases. The CDR3 DNA follows: TGTGCCAGCTCACAGGGAACAGGTGGCTACACCTTC. This encodes CASSQGTGGYTF.

The chain employs TRBV27 and TRBJ1-5; D is unresolved. V was pared by 2 bases and J by 4 bases, with 12 bases between. CDR3 length: 15 amino acids. Germline V gene lookup returns CDR1 MNHEY and CDR2 SMNVEV (reference sequence). The CDR3 DNA follows: TGTGCCAGCAGTTTAAGTAGCACAACTAATCAGCCCCAGCATTTT. Its translation is CASSLSSTTNQPQHF.

This chain uses TRBV5-1 with TRBJ2-7; D is perhaps TRBD1 (6 bases). Trimming took off 5 bases at V and 1 base at J, with 13 bases between the two ends. The CDR3 contains 14 residues. Germline CDR1 reads SGHRS; CDR2 reads YFSETQ. The CDR3 DNA sequence: TGCGCCAGCAGAAACCCGGACAGTTCCTACGAGCAGTACTTC. Translation gives CASRNPDSSYEQYF. Based on the CDR3 plus reference TRBV5-1 and TRBJ2-7, the full variable domain is KAGVTQTPRYLIKTRGQQVTLSCSPISGHRSVSWYQQTPGQGLQFLFEYFSETQRNKGNFPGRFSGRQFSNSRSEMNVSTLELGDSALYLCASRNPDSSYEQYFGPGTRLTVT.

The V and J genes are TRBV5-1 and TRBJ2-3; 13 bases align to TRBD2. This CDR3 has 17 amino acids. Per the germline V gene, CDR1 is SGHRS and CDR2 is YFSETQ. V lost 4 bases and J lost 4; bases outside the gene matches: 9. The CDR3 loop reads CASSPILAGGPADTQYF. The CDR3 coding sequence is TGCGCCAGCAGCCCGATACTAGCGGGGGGGCCCGCAGATACGCAGTATTTT.

This clone has more than one count but fewer than ten. The V and J genes are TRBV29-1 and TRBJ2-7, with 8 bases identical to TRBD1. V lost 4 bases, J lost 2 bases, and 10 bases stayed unmatched. The germline CDR1 and CDR2 sequences are SQVTM and ANQGSEA. This CDR3 has 15 amino acids. The chain's CDR3 is CSVGGQGVRPYEQYF. Written as DNA, the CDR3 is TGCAGCGTTGGTGGACAGGGTGTTAGGCCCTACGAGCAGTACTTC.

This clone was seen a few times. This chain links TRBV27 with TRBJ1-2; no clear D. This CDR3 is 11 amino acids long. Trimming cost V 8 bases and J 4 bases, with 8 bases left between them. The germline CDR1 and CDR2 sequences are MNHEY and SMNVEV (reference sequence). For the CDR3, the DNA is TGTGCCAGCCGAAACGTCTATGGCTACACCTTC. This translates into CASRNVYGYTF.

This clone has a handful of counts. The chain recombines TRBV27 with TRBJ1-4, with D perhaps matching TRBD1 (6 bases). Germline V gives CDR1 MNHEY, CDR2 SMNVEV (reference sequence). The V end lost 6 bases, the J end lost 6 bases, and 14 bases lay between the germline ends. The CDR3 is made up of 14 amino acids. The CDR3 here is CASSRLQGDEKLFF. CDR3 coding DNA: TGTGCCAGCAGCCGACTACAGGGTGATGAAAAACTGTTTTTT.